The clone carrying this T cell receptor (beta chain) showed up just a few times. Its antigen is unknown. The sample is drawn from a study of T-cell reconstitution after alpha-beta-depleted transplantation in children. General observations from the study: Diversity and T-cell counts at one year after transplant derived mostly from new T cells.

Researchers prepared the TCRbeta library using unique molecular identifiers, the study reports. TCRdb re-called the PCR reads with MiXCR, one entry per CDR3 protein. Of some 300,000 distinct CDR3 sequences listed, 7.5% to 9% are singletons. Per the germline V gene, CDR1 is MDHEN and CDR2 is SYDVKM. V lost 3 bases to trimming and J lost 7 bases, with 21 bases between them. The CDR3 runs 17 residues. The TCR originated in a female patient younger than 10 who had a stem cell transplant for Fanconi anemia, so the T cells may come from the graft donor. V usage is TRBV28 and J usage is TRBJ2-2, with D possibly being TRBD1 or TRBD2 (5 bases each). This material consisted of peripheral blood, taken 360 days after TCRalphabeta/CD19-depleted stem cell transplant. CDR3 loop: CASSFLRDALGVGELFF. The CDR3 nucleotides are TGTGCCAGCAGTTTTTTACGGGACGCCTTGGGGGTCGGGGAGCTGTTTTTT.